This TCR beta chain was captured in a study of OX40 agonist ivuxolimab in advanced cancers. Study overall: From about 23 to 85 years was the age range, with a mean of around 57 years, and over 80% were male. A partial response was reached by three patients: one with hepatocellular carcinoma and two with cutaneous melanoma. Study outcomes and limitations: Blood T cells, both CD4+ and CD8+, expanded clonally by week 6 at 0.1 to 3.0 mg/kg.

V lost 8 bases, J lost 1 base, and 12 bases lay in between. The CDR3 has 14 residues. Germline assignment: CDR1 MDHEN and CDR2 SYDVKM. As regards this clone: Its antigen is still unknown.

The table came from immunoSEQ multiplex PCR; TCRdb's copy has only in-frame clones and leaves some out. The data contain under 100,000 clones, approximately 85% of them seen just once; the ten biggest clones take up 2% to 2.5%. The chain recombines TRBV28 with TRBJ2-1; D perhaps matches TRBD1 (5 bases). This receptor was obtained from an adult with an advanced solid tumor such as melanoma, head and neck, liver or kidney cancer. The material sequenced was CD4+ or CD8+ T cells sorted from blood, taken in a trial of the OX40 agonist ivuxolimab. CDR3 nucleotides: TGTGCCAGCCAACAGGATACGTCCTACAATGAGCAGTTCTTC. Translation gives CASQQDTSYNEQFF.